The clone carrying this T cell receptor (beta chain) was seen only a few times. This record comes from a study of blood T cell repertoires in COVID-19. Across the whole study: Sites in the United States, Italy and Spain provided acute and convalescent COVID-19 samples. T cells, B-cell-depleted T cells, or PBMCs supplied cDNA or gDNA.

How the authors handled the data: Counts of nucleated cells, estimated from reference gene primer amplification, were obtained. Some clones are missing from TCRdb's copy, which holds only in-frame ones; the method was immunoSEQ multiplex PCR. The V and J calls and clone size were taken over from that table, and D and trimming were inferred from the DNA. The sample contains some 270,000 clones, 84% of which appear only once. Seattle patients were enrolled during active infection and followed longitudinally. Germline V gene data show CDR1 as MNHEY and CDR2 as SVGAGI. J lost 6 bases, V lost 5 bases, and 6 bases had no gene match. The CDR3 has 14 amino acids.

The TCR sequence derives from a person aged 70 to 85 with COVID-19, enrolled during active disease. Sequencing was performed on peripheral blood. The rearrangement uses TRBV6-5 and TRBJ2-7; 11 positions match TRBD1. The CDR3 region is CASSRRTGGLEQYF. The CDR3, as DNA: TGTGCCAGCAGTCGTAGGACAGGGGGCCTCGAGCAGTACTTC.